A selection of T cell receptor beta chains follows, all from one sample in a study of blood T cell repertoires in COVID-19. Data came from immunoSEQ multiplex PCR; TCRdb stores just in-frame clones and leaves some out. Of tens of thousands of clones in the sample, around 77% are singletons; the top ten hold 2% to 2.5%. The specimen sequenced was peripheral blood. Source of these receptors: a man between 65 and 85 years old with COVID-19, enrolled during active disease. CDR3s include the opening cysteine and the closing phenylalanine or tryptophan. D genes are given only for firm matches. Some rows have no size entry. The others give once, few or many, or a class for an expanded clone.

V gene	D gene	J gene	clone size	CDR3 DNA	CDR3 protein
TRBV6-4	-	TRBJ2-7	-	TGTGCCAGCAGTGACCGGGGGAACTCCCTCGGGTACGAGCAGTACTTC	CASSDRGNSLGYEQYF
TRBV7-3	TRBD2	TRBJ2-7	once	TGTGCCAGCAGCAGCGGTAGCGGGAGCTCCTACGAGCAGTACTTC	CASSSGSGSSYEQYF
TRBV5-1	TRBD1	TRBJ1-1	-	TGCGCCAGCAGCTTTGGTGGGACAGGGGGTCAAGGAGCTTTCTTT	CASSFGGTGGQGAFF
TRBV6-5	-	TRBJ1-1	-	TGTGCCAGCAGCCGTAGAGGGGGCACTGAAGCTTTCTTT	CASSRRGGTEAFF
TRBV27	-	TRBJ1-5	-	TGTGCCAGCAGTTTCGGACAGAGCCATCAGCCCCAGCATTTT	CASSFGQSHQPQHF
TRBV5-1	-	TRBJ2-1	-	TGCGCCAGCAGCTTGGCCGGGGATTACGAGCAGTTCTTC	CASSLAGDYEQFF
TRBV7-2	-	TRBJ2-7	-	TGTGCCAGCAGCTCCAGGGGCGAGCAGTACTTC	CASSSRGEQYF
TRBV6-2/TRBV6-3	-	TRBJ1-1	few	TGTGCCAGCAGTTACCGAAGTACTTTCCAAGTTAACACTGAAGCTTTCTTT	CASSYRSTFQVNTEAFF
TRBV18	-	TRBJ1-1	-	TGTGCCAGCTCACCAAGAAAAACGGGACTGTGGATGAACACTGAAGCTTTCTTT	CASSPRKTGLWMNTEAFF
TRBV7-9	TRBD2	TRBJ2-1	-	TGTGCCAGCAGCAGGGGGGGCGCGGGAGGGCGGCTCCACAATGAGCAGTTCTTC	CASSRGGAGGRLHNEQFF
TRBV19	-	TRBJ1-2	-	TGTGCCACCCTACCGCCGGGGACACCCTATGGCTACACCTTC	CATLPPGTPYGYTF
TRBV6-2/TRBV6-3	-	TRBJ1-5	-	TGTGCCAGCAGCAAACAAAACCGCAATCAGCCCCAGCATTTT	CASSKQNRNQPQHF
TRBV12-3/TRBV12-4	-	TRBJ1-4	-	TGTGCCAGCAGTTTGGTCCGGGGTGAAAAACTGTTTTTT	CASSLVRGEKLFF
TRBV4-2	TRBD2	TRBJ2-3	-	TGTGCCAGCAGCCAGGAGACTAGCGTAAGCACAGATACGCAGTATTTT	CASSQETSVSTDTQYF
TRBV5-6	TRBD1	TRBJ1-2	-	TGTGCCAGCAGCTTGAGTATGGCGGGACAGGGATTAGGTGGCTACACCTTC	CASSLSMAGQGLGGYTF
TRBV7-6	TRBD1	TRBJ1-3	-	TGTGCCAGCAGCTTAATGACAGGGGTAGGAAACACCATATATTTT	CASSLMTGVGNTIYF
TRBV24-1	-	TRBJ2-1	-	TGTGCCACCAGTGAGTATGGTCGGTCCTACAATGAGCAGTTCTTC	CATSEYGRSYNEQFF
TRBV9	-	TRBJ2-2	-	TGTGCCAGCAGCGTTGAGGGAGCTAACACCGGGGAGCTGTTTTTT	CASSVEGANTGELFF
TRBV7-6	TRBD2	TRBJ2-7	once	TGTGCCAGCAGCTTAGACCTGGGAGGGATGGGGGAGCAGTACTTC	CASSLDLGGMGEQYF
TRBV7-9	TRBD1	TRBJ1-1	-	TGTGCCAGCAGCCCGTTGGGGACAGGGGGCACTGAAGCTTTCTTT	CASSPLGTGGTEAFF
TRBV5-1	-	TRBJ2-5	-	TGCGCCAGCAGCTTGGTACAGGGAAACCAAGAGACCCAGTACTTC	CASSLVQGNQETQYF
TRBV27	-	TRBJ1-2	-	TGTGCCAGCAGTTTAGGGGGCCAGTATGGCTACACCTTC	CASSLGGQYGYTF
TRBV12-3/TRBV12-4	TRBD2	TRBJ2-7	once	TGTGCCAGCAGTATGGGACTAGCAACCGAGCAGTACTTC	CASSMGLATEQYF
TRBV4-3	TRBD2	TRBJ2-1	once	TGCGCCAGCAGCCAAGCTTCTGGCGGGAGGGCCAACAATGAGCAGTTCTTC	CASSQASGGRANNEQFF
TRBV9	TRBD1	TRBJ1-1	-	TGTGCCAGCGGTATCGGGACAGGGAACACTGAAGCTTTCTTT	CASGIGTGNTEAFF
TRBV7-2	-	TRBJ1-3	-	TGTGCCAGCAGCTCAGGTGGCTTTCACTCTGGAAACACCATATATTTT	CASSSGGFHSGNTIYF
TRBV2	-	TRBJ1-6	-	TGTGCCAGCAGCCTCACAGGGATCGGAGATTCACCCCTCCACTTT	CASSLTGIGDSPLHF
TRBV18	TRBD2	TRBJ2-7	-	TGTGCCAGCTCACCCGCGCTAGGACTAGCGGGAATCTACGAGCAGTACTTC	CASSPALGLAGIYEQYF
TRBV15	-	TRBJ1-1	-	TGTGCCACCAGCAGAAGTACAGGGTTCACTGAAGCTTTCTTT	CATSRSTGFTEAFF
TRBV28	-	TRBJ2-7	many	TGTGCCAGCAGTTTTCCAGGAAGAGTTTTCGAGCAGTACTTC	CASSFPGRVFEQYF
TRBV14	TRBD2	TRBJ2-3	-	TGTGCCAGCAGCCCCCGGACTAGCGGCTTCACAGATACGCAGTATTTT	CASSPRTSGFTDTQYF
TRBV5-1	TRBD1	TRBJ2-7	-	TGCGCCAGCAGTACAGGGGTTTACAGCGTGCAGTACTTC	CASSTGVYSVQYF
TRBV9	-	TRBJ2-7	-	TGTGCCAGCAGCGTAGAGAGTACTTACCTCTCCTACGAGCAGTACTTC	CASSVESTYLSYEQYF
TRBV28	TRBD1	TRBJ1-5	-	TGTGCCATACCGGGACAGGGTAGCAATCAGCCCCAGCATTTT	CAIPGQGSNQPQHF
TRBV14	TRBD2	TRBJ2-1	-	TGTGCCAGCAGCCAACTAGCGGGGGCCTACAATGAGCAGTTCTTC	CASSQLAGAYNEQFF